The TCR beta chain described here comes from a study of low-dose radiotherapy and immunotherapy resistance in tumors. Study background: Each patient was administered nivolumab intravenously at 240 mg, which was a flat dose, every two weeks, along with intravenous ipilimumab at 1 mg/kg every six weeks. Daily, from cycle 1 day 1 and for four cycles, patients took oral aspirin 300 mg.

J lost 3 bases, V lost 1 base, and 5 bases had no gene match. Per germline, CDR1 SGHTA and CDR2 FQGNSA. This CDR3 has 15 amino acids. With TRAV- and TRBV-specific primers, first-strand cDNA was made, covering the alpha and beta chains. Amplification of TCRs used a constant-region primer and V-primer adapter for about 18 PCR cycles. The mRNA that was isolated underwent amplification by in vitro transcription. TCRdb independently ran MiXCR on the reads; one entry per CDR3 protein. The data show around 80,000 distinct CDR3 sequences, around a sixth seen once. Time point meaning: after trial treatment. Treatment given: LDRT plus nivolumab, ipilimumab, low-dose cyclophosphamide and aspirin (RACIN trial). The treatment that donors received included nivolumab, ipilimumab, aspirin, low-dose cyclophosphamide and low-dose radiotherapy.

This receptor was taken from a male donor with prostate cancer. This specimen was PBMCs, taken after low-dose radiotherapy plus immunotherapy. The rearrangement links TRBV7-2 to TRBJ2-7, with 8 bases matching TRBD2. The CDR3 protein is CASSLVPGGIYEQYF. The CDR3 DNA reads TGTGCCAGCAGCTTAGTACCGGGAGGGATCTACGAGCAGTACTTC.